This T cell receptor (beta chain) was sequenced in a study of blood T cell repertoires in COVID-19. As for the study in general: T cells, B-cell-depleted T cells, or PBMCs provided the cDNA or gDNA that served as material.

During active infection, Seattle patients enrolled and were then monitored through disease. Original processing methods: The assay estimated nucleated cells by amplifying reference gene primers. This table comes from immunoSEQ multiplex PCR, and its TCRdb copy is limited to in-frame clones, with some not included. V and J calls plus clone size are reproduced from that table; the DNA served to infer D and trimming. This table holds approximately 70,000 clones, about 91% found once. CDR3 length: 13 residues. From germline, CDR1 is MNHEY and CDR2 SVGAGI. V was pared by 6 bases and J by 7 bases, with 5 bases of the junction left unmatched.

The sample comprised peripheral blood. The chain combines TRBV6-5 with TRBJ2-1; 8 bases fit TRBD2. The clonotype originates from a man aged 35-49 years with COVID-19, enrolled during active disease. CDR3 amino acids: CASRPGLGNEQFF. The CDR3 DNA is TGTGCCAGCAGGCCGGGACTAGGAAATGAGCAGTTCTTC.